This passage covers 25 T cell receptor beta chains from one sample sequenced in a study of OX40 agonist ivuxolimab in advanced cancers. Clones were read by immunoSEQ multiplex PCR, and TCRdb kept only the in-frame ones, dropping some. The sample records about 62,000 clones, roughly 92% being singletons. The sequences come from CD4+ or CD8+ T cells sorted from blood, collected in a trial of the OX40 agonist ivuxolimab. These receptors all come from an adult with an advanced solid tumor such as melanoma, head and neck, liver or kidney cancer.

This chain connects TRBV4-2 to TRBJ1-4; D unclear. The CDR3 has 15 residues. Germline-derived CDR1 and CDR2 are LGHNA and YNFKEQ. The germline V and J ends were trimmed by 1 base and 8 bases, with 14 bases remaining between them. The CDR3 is CASSQAARTDEKLFF. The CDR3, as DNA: TGTGCCAGCAGCCAAGCGGCCCGGACCGACGAAAAACTGTTTTTT.

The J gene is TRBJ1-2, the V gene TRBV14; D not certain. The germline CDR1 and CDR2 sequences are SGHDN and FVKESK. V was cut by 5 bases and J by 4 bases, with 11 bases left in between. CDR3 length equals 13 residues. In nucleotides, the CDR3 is TGTGCCAGCAGCGAAGGTGGCGGCTATGGCTACACCTTC. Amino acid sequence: CASSEGGGYGYTF. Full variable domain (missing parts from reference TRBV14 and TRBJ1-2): EAGVTQFPSHSVIEKGQTVTLRCDPISGHDNLYWYRRVMGKEIKFLLHFVKESKQDESGMPNNRFLAERTGGTYSTLKVQPAELEDSGVYFCASSEGGGYGYTFGSGTRLTVV.

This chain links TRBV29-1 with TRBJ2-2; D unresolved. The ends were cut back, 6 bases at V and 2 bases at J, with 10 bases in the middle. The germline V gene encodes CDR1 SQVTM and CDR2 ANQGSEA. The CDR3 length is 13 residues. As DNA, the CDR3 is TGCAGCGTCCCGAGGCCCAACACCGGGGAGCTGTTTTTT. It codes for CSVPRPNTGELFF.

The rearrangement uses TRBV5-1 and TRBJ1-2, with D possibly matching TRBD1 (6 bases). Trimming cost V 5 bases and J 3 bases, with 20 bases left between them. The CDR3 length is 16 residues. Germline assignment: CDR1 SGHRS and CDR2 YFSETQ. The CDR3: CASRHDQGPGYYGYTF. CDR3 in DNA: TGCGCCAGCAGACACGACCAGGGGCCAGGGTACTATGGCTACACCTTC.

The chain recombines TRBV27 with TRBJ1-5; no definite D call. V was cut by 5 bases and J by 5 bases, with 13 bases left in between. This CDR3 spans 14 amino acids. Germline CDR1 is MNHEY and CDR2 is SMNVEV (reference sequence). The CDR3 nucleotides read TGTGCCAGCAGTCCTCCGGGAGAGCATCAGCCCCAGCATTTT. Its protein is CASSPPGEHQPQHF.

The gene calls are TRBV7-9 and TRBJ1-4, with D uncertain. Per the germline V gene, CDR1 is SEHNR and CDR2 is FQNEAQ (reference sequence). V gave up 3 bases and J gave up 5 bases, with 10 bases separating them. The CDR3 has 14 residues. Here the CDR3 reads CASSLVRGNEKLFF. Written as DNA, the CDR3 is TGTGCCAGCAGCTTGGTCCGAGGCAATGAAAAACTGTTTTTT.

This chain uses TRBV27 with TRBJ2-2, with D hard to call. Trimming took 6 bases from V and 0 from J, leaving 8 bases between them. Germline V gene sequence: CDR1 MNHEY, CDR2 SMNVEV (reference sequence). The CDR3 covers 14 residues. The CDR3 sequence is CASSLHSNTGELFF. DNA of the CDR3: TGTGCCAGCAGCCTACACTCGAACACCGGGGAGCTGTTTTTT.

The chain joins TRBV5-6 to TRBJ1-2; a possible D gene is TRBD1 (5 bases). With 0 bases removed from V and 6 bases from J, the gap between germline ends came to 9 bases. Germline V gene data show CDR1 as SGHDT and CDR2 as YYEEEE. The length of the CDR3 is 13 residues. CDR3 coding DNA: TGTGCCAGCAGCTTGGTAGGGGCTAATGGCTACACCTTC. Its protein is CASSLVGANGYTF.

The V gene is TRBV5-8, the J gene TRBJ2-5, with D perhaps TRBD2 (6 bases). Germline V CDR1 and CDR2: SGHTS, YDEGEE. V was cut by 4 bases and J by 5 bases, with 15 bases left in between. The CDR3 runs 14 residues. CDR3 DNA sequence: TGTGCCAGCAGCCCCACAGTTCGGGGGGAGACCCAGTACTTC. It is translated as CASSPTVRGETQYF.

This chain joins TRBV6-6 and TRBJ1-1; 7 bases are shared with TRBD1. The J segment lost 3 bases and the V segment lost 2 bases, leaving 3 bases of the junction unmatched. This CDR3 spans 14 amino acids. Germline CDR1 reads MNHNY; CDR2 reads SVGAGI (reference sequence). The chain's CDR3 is CASSYRGRYTEAFF. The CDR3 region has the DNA TGTGCCAGCAGTTACAGGGGGCGGTACACTGAAGCTTTCTTT.

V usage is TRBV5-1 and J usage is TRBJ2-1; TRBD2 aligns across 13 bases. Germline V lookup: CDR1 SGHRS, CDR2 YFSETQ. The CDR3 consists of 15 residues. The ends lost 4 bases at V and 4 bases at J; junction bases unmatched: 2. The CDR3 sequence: CASSMGLAGYNEQFF. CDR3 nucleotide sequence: TGCGCCAGCAGCATGGGACTAGCGGGGTACAATGAGCAGTTCTTC. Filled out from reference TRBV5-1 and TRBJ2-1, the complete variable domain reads KAGVTQTPRYLIKTRGQQVTLSCSPISGHRSVSWYQQTPGQGLQFLFEYFSETQRNKGNFPGRFSGRQFSNSRSEMNVSTLELGDSALYLCASSMGLAGYNEQFFGPGTRLTVL.

CDR3 DNA sequence: TGTGCCAGCAGCCAAGAAGGTCTCTATGGCTACACCTTC. Translated: CASSQEGLYGYTF. The chain carries TRBV14 and TRBJ1-2, with D unclear. CDR1 and CDR2 (germline): SGHDN, FVKESK. CDR3 length: 13 residues. The V and J ends lost 0 bases and 4 bases respectively, with 6 bases between them.

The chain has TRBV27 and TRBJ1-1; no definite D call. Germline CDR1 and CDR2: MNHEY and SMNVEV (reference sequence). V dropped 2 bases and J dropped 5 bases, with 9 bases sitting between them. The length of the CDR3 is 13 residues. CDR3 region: CASSLSAATEAFF. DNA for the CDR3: TGTGCCAGCAGTTTAAGCGCAGCGACTGAAGCTTTCTTT.

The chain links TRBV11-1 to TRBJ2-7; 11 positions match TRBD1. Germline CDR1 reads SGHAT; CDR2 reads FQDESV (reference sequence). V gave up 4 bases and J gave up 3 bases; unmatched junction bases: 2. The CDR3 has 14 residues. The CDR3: CASSSGTGGYEQYF. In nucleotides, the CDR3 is TGTGCCAGCAGCTCCGGGACAGGGGGCTACGAGCAGTACTTC.

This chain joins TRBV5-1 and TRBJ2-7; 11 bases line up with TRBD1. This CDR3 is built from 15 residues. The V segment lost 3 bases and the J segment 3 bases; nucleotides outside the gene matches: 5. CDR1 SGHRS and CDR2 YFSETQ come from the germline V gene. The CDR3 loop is CASSWADRGLYEQYF. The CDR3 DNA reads TGCGCCAGCAGCTGGGCGGACAGGGGGCTCTACGAGCAGTACTTC. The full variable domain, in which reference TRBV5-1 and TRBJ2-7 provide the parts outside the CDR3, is KAGVTQTPRYLIKTRGQQVTLSCSPISGHRSVSWYQQTPGQGLQFLFEYFSETQRNKGNFPGRFSGRQFSNSRSEMNVSTLELGDSALYLCASSWADRGLYEQYFGPGTRLTVT.

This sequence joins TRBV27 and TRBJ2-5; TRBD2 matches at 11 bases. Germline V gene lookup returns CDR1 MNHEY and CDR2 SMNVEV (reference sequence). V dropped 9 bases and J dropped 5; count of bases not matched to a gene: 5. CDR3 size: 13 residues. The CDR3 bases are TGTGCCAGTAGCGGGGGGGCCGAGGAGACCCAGTACTTC. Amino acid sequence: CASSGGAEETQYF.

The CDR3 nucleotides read TGCGCCAGCAGCCTCCGGACTAGCTCCTACAATGAGCAGTTCTTC. It yields the protein CASSLRTSSYNEQFF. V and J are TRBV4-1 and TRBJ2-1; 7 bases fit TRBD2. CDR1 is MGHRA and CDR2 is YSYEKL in the germline V gene. V was clipped by 4 bases and J by 0 bases; unmatched bases: 3. The CDR3 sequence is 15 residues long.

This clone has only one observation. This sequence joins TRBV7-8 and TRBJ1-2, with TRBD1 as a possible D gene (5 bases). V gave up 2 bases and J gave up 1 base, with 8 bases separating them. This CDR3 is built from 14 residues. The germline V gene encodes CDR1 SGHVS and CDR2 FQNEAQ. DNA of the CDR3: TGTGCCAGCAGCTTATTGGGGGATAACTATGGCTACACCTTC. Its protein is CASSLLGDNYGYTF.

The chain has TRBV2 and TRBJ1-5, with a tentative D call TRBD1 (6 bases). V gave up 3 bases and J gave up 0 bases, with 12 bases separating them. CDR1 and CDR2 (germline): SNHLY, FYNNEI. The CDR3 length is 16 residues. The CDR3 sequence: CASSDRGLGSNQPQHF. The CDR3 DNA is TGTGCCAGCAGTGATCGGGGGCTAGGTAGCAATCAGCCCCAGCATTTT.

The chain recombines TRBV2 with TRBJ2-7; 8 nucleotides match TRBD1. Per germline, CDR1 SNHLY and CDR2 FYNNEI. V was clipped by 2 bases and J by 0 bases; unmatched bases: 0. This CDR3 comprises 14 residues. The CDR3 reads CASSETGGSYEQYF. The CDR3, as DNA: TGTGCCAGCAGTGAAACAGGGGGCTCCTACGAGCAGTACTTC.

The CDR3, as DNA: TGTGCCAGCAGCGAGAGTACGGGAGGAGATACGCAGTATTTT. It translates to CASSESTGGDTQYF. V is TRBV7-9 and J is TRBJ2-3; the match to TRBD2 covers 7 bases. V shed 5 bases, J shed 5 bases, and the junction held 7 bases outside the gene matches. This CDR3 contains 14 residues. Germline CDR1 SEHNR, CDR2 FQNEAQ (reference sequence).

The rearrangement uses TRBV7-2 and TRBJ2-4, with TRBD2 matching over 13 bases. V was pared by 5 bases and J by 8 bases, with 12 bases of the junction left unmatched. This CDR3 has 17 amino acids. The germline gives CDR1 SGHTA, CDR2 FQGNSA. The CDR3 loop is CASSPLWTSGRSDIQYF. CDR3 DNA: TGTGCCAGCAGCCCTTTATGGACTAGCGGGAGATCCGACATTCAGTACTTC.

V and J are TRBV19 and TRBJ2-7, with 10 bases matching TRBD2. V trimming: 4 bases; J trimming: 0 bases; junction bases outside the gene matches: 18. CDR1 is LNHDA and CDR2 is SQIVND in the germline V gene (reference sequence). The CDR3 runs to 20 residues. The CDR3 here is CASSNRPGLAKATLSYEQYF. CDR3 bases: TGTGCCAGTAGTAACAGACCGGGACTAGCGAAGGCTACCCTCTCCTACGAGCAGTACTTC.

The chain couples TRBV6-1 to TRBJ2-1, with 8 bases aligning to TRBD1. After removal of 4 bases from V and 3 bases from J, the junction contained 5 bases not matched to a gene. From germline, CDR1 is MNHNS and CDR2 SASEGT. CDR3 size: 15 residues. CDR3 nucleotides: TGTGCCAGCAGTGTCTGGACAGGGAGCTACAATGAGCAGTTCTTC. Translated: CASSVWTGSYNEQFF.

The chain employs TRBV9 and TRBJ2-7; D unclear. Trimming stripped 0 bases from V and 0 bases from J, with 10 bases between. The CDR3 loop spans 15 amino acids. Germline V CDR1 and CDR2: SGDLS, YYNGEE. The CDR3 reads CASSVGEAPSYEQYF. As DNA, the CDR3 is TGTGCCAGCAGCGTAGGGGAAGCGCCCTCCTACGAGCAGTACTTC.